This record covers a single TCR beta chain. Its antigen is unknown. A much larger clone sits a single nucleotide away, making a read error possible. The source of the sample is a study of Graves' ophthalmopathy and Graves' hyperthyroidism. Study results and caveats: Blood repertoires reportedly contained most expanded thyroid clonotypes above 0.001 frequency.

No donor had other autoimmune disease, uncontrolled infection, pregnancy or lactation. The diagnostic workup employed clinical symptoms, serum thyroxine, TRAb, thyroid ultrasound and orbital computed tomography. RNA transcripts served as template for amplifying TCR beta CDR3 sequences. The authors performed first-round RT-PCR with HTBI primers and then a second-round multiplex PCR. Via MiXCR, TCRdb re-called the multiplex PCR reads, giving one row per CDR3 protein. This sample has over a million distinct CDR3 sequences, with about 35% found just once. The CDR3 sequence is 14 residues long. CDR1 is WSHSY and CDR2 is SAAADI in the germline V gene.

This receptor was obtained from an adult man with Graves' hyperthyroidism. The source material was peripheral blood or thyroid tissue (not recorded which). The J gene is TRBJ1-6, the V gene TRBV10-2; no clear D gene. CDR3 nucleotide sequence: TGTGCCAGCAGAACAACAGCGGCCAATTCACCCCTCCACTTT. Its translation: CASRTTAANSPLHF.